The rows below give T cell receptor beta chains drawn from one sample of a study of Ad26.COV2.S vaccination and SARS-CoV-2 variants. Assay used: immunoSEQ multiplex PCR; TCRdb lists only in-frame clones, some missing. The sample carries around 320,000 clones, just over 85% recorded once. The source material was peripheral blood, sampled in a trial of Ad26.COV2.S vaccine versus placebo. Every receptor here comes from a person aged 18-60 years who received the Ad26.COV2.S COVID-19 vaccine or a placebo. CDR3s include the opening cysteine and the closing phenylalanine or tryptophan. A D gene is named only where the DNA matches it firmly. Clone size is given for some rows only: seen once, a few or many times, or a class if the clone is expanded.

clone_size d_call j_call v_call cdr3_nt cdr3_aa
- - TRBJ2-1 TRBV7-2 TGTGCCAGCAGCATCCCCTCGAAGAATGAGCAGTTCTTC CASSIPSKNEQFF
- - TRBJ1-1 TRBV2 TGTGCCAGCAGTGAACGGAGGCAGGTTGAAGCTTTCTTT CASSERRQVEAFF
- - TRBJ2-3 TRBV7-2 TGTGCCAGCAGCTTAGGGTCAAAAGATACGCAGTATTTT CASSLGSKDTQYF
- - TRBJ2-7 TRBV29-1 TGCAGCGCCATGGACAGCTACGAGCAGTACTTC CSAMDSYEQYF
- - TRBJ2-7 TRBV7-2 TGTGCCAGCAGCCCTGGTACGAAGGACGAGCAGTACTTC CASSPGTKDEQYF
once - TRBJ2-3 TRBV7-2 TGTGCCAGCAGCCTACAAACGGGACCCACAGATACGCAGTATTTT CASSLQTGPTDTQYF
- - TRBJ1-5 TRBV4-3 TGCGCCAGCAGCCAAGGTTTGAGGTCTCTCCAGCATTTT CASSQGLRSLQHF
- - TRBJ1-2 TRBV4-1 TGCGCCAGCAGCCTCTCCCGGGCATCGCCCGGCTACACCTTC CASSLSRASPGYTF
once - TRBJ2-5 TRBV5-4 TGTGCCAGCAGCCGGGGGGCCTCCCAAGAGACCCAGTACTTC CASSRGASQETQYF
- - TRBJ1-3 TRBV3-1/TRBV3-2 TGTGCCAGCAGCTCGATACAGACCTCTGGAAACACCATATATTTT CASSSIQTSGNTIYF
- TRBD1 TRBJ1-1 TRBV30 TGTGCCTGGAGTACGACAGGGGGCTGGGGGACTGAAGCTTTCTTT CAWSTTGGWGTEAFF
- - TRBJ1-5 TRBV7-8 TGTGCCAGCAGCCCTATTACAGGGACGGGTCAGCCCCAGCATTTT CASSPITGTGQPQHF
- - TRBJ1-4 TRBV19 TGTGCCAGTAGTCTGTTGGGAACTAATGAAAAACTGTTTTTT CASSLLGTNEKLFF
- - TRBJ2-7 TRBV1 TGCACCAGCAGCCAAGAATCCGCGGGGGAATTGAACGAGCAGTACTTC CTSSQESAGELNEQYF
- - TRBJ1-1 TRBV7-3 TGTGCCAGCAGTCGAGCAGAGAACACTGAAGCTTTCTTT CASSRAENTEAFF
once TRBD1 TRBJ2-5 TRBV27 TGTGCCAGCAGCAATTCTGGGACAGCCGGGCAAGAGACCCAGTACTTC CASSNSGTAGQETQYF
- - TRBJ1-2 TRBV15 TGTGCCACCAGCAGAGAAGCGCTAGGGGGTGTGGGAGGCTACACCTTC CATSREALGGVGGYTF
- - TRBJ1-2 TRBV2 TGTGCCAGCAGTGAAGCGATCTCAGATGGCTACACCTTC CASSEAISDGYTF
- - TRBJ2-7 TRBV10-1 TGCGCAGCCCACCCGGGGCAGTACTTC CAAHPGQYF
- - TRBJ1-6 TRBV4-1 TGCGCCAGCAGCCCGACCCTTAGCTCCTATAATTCACCCCTCCACTTT CASSPTLSSYNSPLHF
- - TRBJ1-5 TRBV6-5 TGTGCCAGCAGTACAGGGAACTATCGGCCCCAGCATTTT CASSTGNYRPQHF
- - TRBJ2-5 TRBV18 TGTGCCAGCTCACCGATCCAAGAGACCCAGTACTTC CASSPIQETQYF
- TRBD2 TRBJ2-5 TRBV27 TGTGCCAGCAGTCCACAGCGGGGACAAGAGACCCAGTACTTC CASSPQRGQETQYF
- TRBD1 TRBJ2-1 TRBV5-4 TGTGCCAGCAGCTCGACAGGGGACGGCGAGCAGTTCTTC CASSSTGDGEQFF
- TRBD1 TRBJ1-5 TRBV30 TGTGCCTGGAGTGTCCGGGACAGGGGGGGAGGTCAGCCCCAGCATTTT CAWSVRDRGGGQPQHF
- TRBD1 TRBJ1-6 TRBV30 TGTGCCTGGAAACCAAGACAGGGGGATAGCTCCTATAATTCACCCCTCCACTTT CAWKPRQGDSSYNSPLHF
once - TRBJ2-1 TRBV19 TGTGCCAGTAGTTTTAACCCCAGGGGTCTGGTTTACAATGAGCAGTTCTTC CASSFNPRGLVYNEQFF
- - TRBJ1-2 TRBV10-3 TGTGCCTCAAACCCGGCCCCTTTCTATGGCTACACCTTC CASNPAPFYGYTF
- - TRBJ2-5 TRBV5-5 TGTGCCAGCATCCCCTCCTGGCGGGAGACCCAGTACTTC CASIPSWRETQYF
- - TRBJ2-3 TRBV18 TGTGCCAGCTCACCACCGGGGCAGGGGATGGATACGCAGTATTTT CASSPPGQGMDTQYF
- - TRBJ1-5 TRBV3-1/TRBV3-2 TGTGCCAGCAGCTGGAGCAAAAACAATCAGCCCCAGCATTTT CASSWSKNNQPQHF
- TRBD1 TRBJ2-4 TRBV28 TGTGCCAGCCTCCAAGGGGGGCAGGGGGCCATTCAGTACTTC CASLQGGQGAIQYF
- - TRBJ2-2 TRBV30 TGTGCCTGGAGTAAGGGGGATCCCGGGGAGCTGTTTTTT CAWSKGDPGELFF
- TRBD1 TRBJ1-6 TRBV19 TGTGCCAGTAGTATAGGTAGGACAGGGGGGAAATTGCCACCCCTCCACTTT CASSIGRTGGKLPPLHF
- - TRBJ2-5 TRBV3-1/TRBV3-2 TGTGCCAGCAGCCAGAGGGGGGCGGTGACCCAGTACTTC CASSQRGAVTQYF